Included here is one TCR beta chain sequence, with context. This clonotype was seen a few times. Its target antigen remains unknown. No base qualities exist here, and no much larger clone lies one base off it. The CDR3 starts with the cysteine, ends with the phenylalanine, and has 15 residues. Just the 45-base CDR3 DNA is kept, in frame starting at base 1. The V end gives up 3 bases and the J end 3 bases, leaving 5 bases in the junction not matched to a gene. From a lookup of the germline V gene, CDR1 and CDR2 are KGHSH and LQKENI. This sample stems from a study of human T cells and chemical hapten exposure (dated by TCRdb to the early 2020s). With respect to the entire study: For sensitization, 2% DPC in acetone was applied to a 2 cm by 2 cm area of upper inner arm skin. Blood for TCR sequencing was provided by twenty-nine alopecia patients at one to four time points (pre-sensitization, 2, 6 and 24 weeks). This study followed changes in the peripheral blood TCR repertoire in vivo during primary and secondary sensitization of alopecia patients to the hapten diphenylcyclopropenone (DPC). Libraries were combined into a pool for sequencing, and differences in TCR yield between samples came mainly from small differences in library volumes within the pool. Alopecia areata with under or over 50% scalp involvement, alopecia totalis and alopecia universalis were represented in the patient cohort, which was mostly female. Blood samples were taken from patients before sensitization (week 0) and then at 2, 6 and about 24 weeks after DPC sensitization. Weekly therapeutic DPC doses were additionally applied to the scalp of patients throughout the roughly 26-week study period. Patch tests used Finn chambers with 0.01% DPC on the upper back, scored after 6 days by International Contact Dermatitis Research Group standards. Results the study describes overall, beyond this receptor: The number of PT1 expanded TCRs positively correlated with patch test score, significant at thresholds 8, 16 and 32 but not 4. DPC sensitization did not change how many TCRs were above 1 in 1000 frequency, and no evidence was found of alterations in global repertoire structure. After repeated subsampling, the strength of the expansion versus patch-test correlation and the threshold at which it became significant changed. Alopecia, a presumed autoimmune disease, was present in all patients, so the immune response of the patients might differ from that of healthy individuals. Expanded TCRs formed significantly more large CDR3 similarity clusters than pre-sensitization or healthy control sets, consistent with antigen-driven responses.

The sample's time point label, in plain terms: pre-sensitization, week 0. The treatment or condition label corresponds to: therapeutic diphenylcyclopropenone sensitization with weekly scalp DPC. Blood at each patch-test visit was drawn before the patch test was applied. Patients were eligible if aged 18 to 70, diagnosed with alopecia and judged suitable for DPC therapy, and pregnant patients were excluded. Total RNA was isolated from unfractionated whole blood collected in Tempus Blood RNA tubes. The library was prepared using RACE. The data were produced on a NextSeq 500. During library preparation, unique molecular identifiers were attached to individual cDNA molecules so that TCRs could be counted in a quantitative, reproducible way. From each blood RNA sample, both TCR alpha and TCR beta chains were sequenced. The source study handled its data this way. Samples had a median of roughly 98,000 TCRs, with a range from 23,224 to 690,600. V, J and CDR3 annotation of the TCR reads was performed with the Decombinator software suite. For PS versus PT1 abundance plots, all samples were subsampled to the same number of TCRs (28,000). Expanded TCRs were defined as absent before sensitization and observed at least eight times at the 2-week time point. In TCRdb, the public reads were trimmed at Q25 with fastp and aligned with MiXCR, with productive beta chains retained. CDR3 protein sequences are deduplicated, and each keeps its most common genes and DNA. These V and J calls rely on TCRdb rather than the paper's analysis. This sample gives some 200,000 distinct CDR3 sequences in total; almost 30% of them show up just once. The leading ten clones occupy roughly 3% of the sample.

In this chain, TRBV18 is recombined with TRBJ2-3; 8 bases in the junction line up with TRBD2. This sample comprised whole blood, obtained in connection with sensitization to the hapten diphenylcyclopropenone (DPC). The clonotype originates from a woman in her twenties or thirties with alopecia areata. Some clones in this sample may be carry-over from other donors' samples. This receptor has the CDR3 CASSPSLAGTDTQYF. The DNA sequence is given as TGTGCCAGCTCACCTTCCCTAGCGGGTACAGATACGCAGTATTTT. The full variable domain, completed from the reference TRBV18 and TRBJ2-3 proteins outside the CDR3, reads NAGVMQNPRHLVRRRGQEARLRCSPMKGHSHVYWYRQLPEEGLKFMVYLQKENIIDESGMPKERFSAEFPKEGPSILRIQQVVRGDSAAYFCASSPSLAGTDTQYFGPGTRLTVL.